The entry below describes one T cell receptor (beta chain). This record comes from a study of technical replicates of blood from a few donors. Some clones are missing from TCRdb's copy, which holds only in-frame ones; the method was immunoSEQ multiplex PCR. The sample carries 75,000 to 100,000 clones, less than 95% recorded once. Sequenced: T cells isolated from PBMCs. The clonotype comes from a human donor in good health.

The CDR3 sequence: CASSSTDSPLSTDTQYF. In DNA, the CDR3 is TGTGCCAGCAGTTCAACAGACAGCCCTCTAAGCACAGATACGCAGTATTTT. The chain employs TRBV28 and TRBJ2-3; tentative D call: TRBD1 (5 bases). The CDR3 runs to 17 residues. CDR1 and CDR2 from the germline V gene are MDHEN and SYDVKM. V was cut by 4 bases and J by 0 bases, with 17 bases left in between.